The present T cell receptor (beta chain) was sequenced within a study of PD-1 blockade in mismatch repair-deficient tumors. Background on the study: Patients had roughly twelve mismatch repair-deficient cancer types, all previously treated and progressing.

PCR or immunohistochemistry showed mismatch repair deficiency in every enrolled patient. From germline, CDR1 is SGHRS and CDR2 YFSETQ. V was pared by 3 bases and J by 6 bases, with 1 base of the junction left unmatched. The length of the CDR3 is 12 residues. Using immunoSEQ multiplex PCR, the repertoire was profiled, and TCRdb retains in-frame clones only, with some absent. The data contain around 17,000 clones, 75% to 90% of them singletons. The V and J genes are TRBV5-1 and TRBJ1-2; TRBD1 agrees at 8 bases. This TCR was recovered from an adult with mismatch repair-deficient cancer. This specimen consisted of PBMCs, obtained less than 25 weeks after starting pembrolizumab. CDR3 in DNA: TGCGCCAGCAGCTGGACAGGGCATGGCTACACCTTC. This gives the protein CASSWTGHGYTF. Variable domain in full (rest from reference TRBV5-1 and TRBJ1-2): KAGVTQTPRYLIKTRGQQVTLSCSPISGHRSVSWYQQTPGQGLQFLFEYFSETQRNKGNFPGRFSGRQFSNSRSEMNVSTLELGDSALYLCASSWTGHGYTFGSGTRLTVV.